The rows below give T cell receptor beta chains drawn from one sample of a study of shared clonotypes between healthy human individuals. Libraries were prepared by immunoSEQ multiplex PCR; TCRdb keeps only in-frame clonotypes and omits some of them. This table holds roughly 1,500,000 clones, 98% found once. Sequences were obtained from naive CD4+ T cells sorted from blood. The source of these receptors is a young man in good health. CDR3s include the opening cysteine and the closing phenylalanine or tryptophan. Fields, in order: clone size, D gene, J gene, V gene, CDR3 length, CDR3 DNA, CDR3 protein. The D gene is left open where the match is weak. For some rows the clone size is stated as once, few or many, or as a class when expanded; others skip it.

clone size: NA; D gene: NA; J gene: TRBJ2-7; V gene: TRBV15; CDR3 length: 9; CDR3 DNA: TGTGCCATGACTCACGAGCAGTACTTC; CDR3 protein: CAMTHEQYF
clone size: NA; D gene: TRBD1; J gene: TRBJ1-5; V gene: TRBV15; CDR3 length: 13; CDR3 DNA: TGTGCCACCCGAGACAGGGACAATCAGCCCCAGCATTTT; CDR3 protein: CATRDRDNQPQHF
clone size: NA; D gene: NA; J gene: TRBJ1-4; V gene: TRBV14; CDR3 length: 12; CDR3 DNA: TGTGCCAGCAGCAAGGGGGATGAAAAACTGTTTTTT; CDR3 protein: CASSKGDEKLFF
clone size: NA; D gene: TRBD2; J gene: TRBJ2-7; V gene: TRBV9; CDR3 length: 16; CDR3 DNA: TGTGCCAGCAGCCCCCAAGTAGCGGGAGGGGCCCGCGAGCAGTACTTC; CDR3 protein: CASSPQVAGGAREQYF
clone size: NA; D gene: NA; J gene: TRBJ2-3; V gene: TRBV5-1; CDR3 length: 15; CDR3 DNA: TGCGCCAGCAGCTTGGATACGGGTGGCACAGATACGCAGTATTTT; CDR3 protein: CASSLDTGGTDTQYF
clone size: NA; D gene: TRBD2; J gene: TRBJ2-1; V gene: TRBV29-1; CDR3 length: 19; CDR3 DNA: TGCAGCCCTATATATCCTGGGCTAGCGGGAGGGATCTCCTACAATGAGCAGTTCTTC; CDR3 protein: CSPIYPGLAGGISYNEQFF
clone size: NA; D gene: NA; J gene: TRBJ2-2; V gene: TRBV19; CDR3 length: 14; CDR3 DNA: TGTGCCAGTAGTATCTCTGGGCGCACCGGGGAGCTGTTTTTT; CDR3 protein: CASSISGRTGELFF
clone size: NA; D gene: TRBD1; J gene: TRBJ2-7; V gene: TRBV18; CDR3 length: 17; CDR3 DNA: TGTGCCAGCTCACCGTCCGGGACAGGCCTTGGCTCCTACGAGCAGTACTTC; CDR3 protein: CASSPSGTGLGSYEQYF
clone size: once; D gene: NA; J gene: TRBJ2-3; V gene: TRBV5-6; CDR3 length: 13; CDR3 DNA: TGTGCCAGCAGCTTGTACTCGCAAGATACGCAGTATTTT; CDR3 protein: CASSLYSQDTQYF
clone size: NA; D gene: NA; J gene: TRBJ2-1; V gene: TRBV5-5; CDR3 length: 14; CDR3 DNA: TGTGCCAGCAGCAGGGCCGCCTCCTACAATGAGCAGTTCTTC; CDR3 protein: CASSRAASYNEQFF
clone size: NA; D gene: TRBD1; J gene: TRBJ1-2; V gene: TRBV5-6; CDR3 length: 17; CDR3 DNA: TGTGCCAGCAGCCCGGACAGGGGGCTGTTAGCTAACTATGGCTACACCTTC; CDR3 protein: CASSPDRGLLANYGYTF
clone size: NA; D gene: TRBD1; J gene: TRBJ1-5; V gene: TRBV10-3; CDR3 length: 13; CDR3 DNA: TGTGCCATCCGAGGACAGGGAGATCAGCCCCAGCATTTT; CDR3 protein: CAIRGQGDQPQHF
clone size: NA; D gene: NA; J gene: TRBJ2-3; V gene: TRBV30; CDR3 length: 16; CDR3 DNA: TGTGCCTGGAGTGTACTGGCGGGACTGGCACTTGATACGCAGTATTTT; CDR3 protein: CAWSVLAGLALDTQYF
clone size: NA; D gene: NA; J gene: TRBJ2-2; V gene: TRBV19; CDR3 length: 14; CDR3 DNA: TGTGCCAGTAAGGGGGGACAGAACACCGGGGAGCTGTTTTTT; CDR3 protein: CASKGGQNTGELFF
clone size: once; D gene: NA; J gene: TRBJ1-1; V gene: TRBV7-9; CDR3 length: 14; CDR3 DNA: TGTGCCAGCAGCGCACAGGGTTCGGACACTGAAGCTTTCTTT; CDR3 protein: CASSAQGSDTEAFF
clone size: once; D gene: NA; J gene: TRBJ2-7; V gene: TRBV20-1; CDR3 length: 11; CDR3 DNA: TGCAGTGCGCCGAGGGGTTACGAGCAGTACTTC; CDR3 protein: CSAPRGYEQYF
clone size: NA; D gene: TRBD2; J gene: TRBJ2-7; V gene: TRBV11-2; CDR3 length: 16; CDR3 DNA: TGTGCCAGCAGCCCGCTTTGGGGGGGAGCAAGGTCCGAGCAGTACTTC; CDR3 protein: CASSPLWGGARSEQYF
clone size: NA; D gene: NA; J gene: TRBJ2-7; V gene: TRBV18; CDR3 length: 16; CDR3 DNA: TGTGCCAGCTCACTGACGCCCGGGTCCAGCTCCTACGAGCAGTACTTC; CDR3 protein: CASSLTPGSSSYEQYF
clone size: NA; D gene: NA; J gene: TRBJ1-5; V gene: TRBV7-9; CDR3 length: 15; CDR3 DNA: TGTGCCAGCAGCTTAGACGGGACAAGCAATCAGCCCCAGCATTTT; CDR3 protein: CASSLDGTSNQPQHF
clone size: NA; D gene: NA; J gene: TRBJ1-4; V gene: TRBV5-1; CDR3 length: 15; CDR3 DNA: TGCGCCAGCAGACAAGACAGTTCAACTAATGAAAAACTGTTTTTT; CDR3 protein: CASRQDSSTNEKLFF
clone size: once; D gene: NA; J gene: TRBJ1-1; V gene: TRBV21-1; CDR3 length: 15; CDR3 DNA: TGTGCCAGCAGCAAAGCGGGGACCCAGCCCACTGAAGCTTTCTTT; CDR3 protein: CASSKAGTQPTEAFF
clone size: NA; D gene: NA; J gene: TRBJ1-5; V gene: TRBV5-5; CDR3 length: 15; CDR3 DNA: TGTGCCAGCAGCGGCCGTTTAGGGGGCAATCAGCCCCAGCATTTT; CDR3 protein: CASSGRLGGNQPQHF
clone size: once; D gene: NA; J gene: TRBJ1-2; V gene: TRBV6-5; CDR3 length: 15; CDR3 DNA: TGTGCCAGCAGTTACGGAACGAATCGGGGCTATGGCTACACCTTC; CDR3 protein: CASSYGTNRGYGYTF
clone size: NA; D gene: NA; J gene: TRBJ2-3; V gene: TRBV5-4; CDR3 length: 15; CDR3 DNA: TGTGCCAGCAGCCTGCGACAGGCGTACACAGATACGCAGTATTTT; CDR3 protein: CASSLRQAYTDTQYF
clone size: NA; D gene: TRBD2; J gene: TRBJ2-7; V gene: TRBV28; CDR3 length: 13; CDR3 DNA: TGTGCCAGTTATAGCGGGCCACCGCCCAAGCAGTACTTC; CDR3 protein: CASYSGPPPKQYF
clone size: once; D gene: NA; J gene: TRBJ2-3; V gene: TRBV2; CDR3 length: 13; CDR3 DNA: TGTGCCAGCTGTCTAGGGGCAACGGATACGCAGTATTTT; CDR3 protein: CASCLGATDTQYF
clone size: NA; D gene: NA; J gene: TRBJ2-2; V gene: TRBV5-1; CDR3 length: 13; CDR3 DNA: TGCGCCAGCAATAACGGTTTCGCCGGGGAGCTGTTTTTT; CDR3 protein: CASNNGFAGELFF
clone size: NA; D gene: NA; J gene: TRBJ2-1; V gene: TRBV27; CDR3 length: 13; CDR3 DNA: TGTGCCAGCAGTTTAAGTCGATACAATGAGCAGTTCTTC; CDR3 protein: CASSLSRYNEQFF
clone size: NA; D gene: NA; J gene: TRBJ2-3; V gene: TRBV5-4; CDR3 length: 16; CDR3 DNA: TGTGCCAGCAGCTTGGATGGGGGCCCTAGCACAGATACGCAGTATTTT; CDR3 protein: CASSLDGGPSTDTQYF